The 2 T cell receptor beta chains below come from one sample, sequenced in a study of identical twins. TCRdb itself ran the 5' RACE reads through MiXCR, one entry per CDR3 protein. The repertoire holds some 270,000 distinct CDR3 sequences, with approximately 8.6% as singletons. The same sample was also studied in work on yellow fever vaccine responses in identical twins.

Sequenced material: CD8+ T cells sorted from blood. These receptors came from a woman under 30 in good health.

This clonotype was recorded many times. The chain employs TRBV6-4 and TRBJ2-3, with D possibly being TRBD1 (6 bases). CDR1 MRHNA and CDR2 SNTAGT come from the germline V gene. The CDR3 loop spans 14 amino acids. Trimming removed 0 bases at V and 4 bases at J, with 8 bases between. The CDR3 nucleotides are TGTGCCAGCAGTGACTCGTCAGGGGCAGATACGCAGTATTTT. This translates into CASSDSSGADTQYF.

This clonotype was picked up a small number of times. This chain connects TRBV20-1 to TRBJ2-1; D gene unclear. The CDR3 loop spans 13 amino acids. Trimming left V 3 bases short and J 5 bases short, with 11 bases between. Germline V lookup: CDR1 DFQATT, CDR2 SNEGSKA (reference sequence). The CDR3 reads CSARRDANNEQFF. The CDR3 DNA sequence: TGCAGTGCTAGGAGAGACGCCAACAATGAGCAGTTCTTC.